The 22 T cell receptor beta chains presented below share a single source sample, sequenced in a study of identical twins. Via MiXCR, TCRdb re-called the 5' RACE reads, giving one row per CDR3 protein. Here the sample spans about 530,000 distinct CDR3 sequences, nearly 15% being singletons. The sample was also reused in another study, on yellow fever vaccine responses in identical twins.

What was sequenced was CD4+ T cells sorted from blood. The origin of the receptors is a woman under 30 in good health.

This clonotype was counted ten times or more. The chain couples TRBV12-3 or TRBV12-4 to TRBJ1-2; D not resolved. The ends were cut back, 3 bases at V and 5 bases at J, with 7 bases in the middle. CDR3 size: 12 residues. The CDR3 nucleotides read TGTGCCAGCAGTTTGAGTTGGTATGGCTACACCTTC. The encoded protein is CASSLSWYGYTF.

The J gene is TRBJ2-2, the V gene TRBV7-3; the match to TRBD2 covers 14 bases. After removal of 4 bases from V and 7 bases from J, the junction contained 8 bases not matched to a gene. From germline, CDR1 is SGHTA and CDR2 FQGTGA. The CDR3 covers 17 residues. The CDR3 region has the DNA TGTGCCAGCAGCTCACGTGGACTAGCGGGAGGAGTCGGGGAGCTGTTTTTT. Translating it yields CASSSRGLAGGVGELFF.

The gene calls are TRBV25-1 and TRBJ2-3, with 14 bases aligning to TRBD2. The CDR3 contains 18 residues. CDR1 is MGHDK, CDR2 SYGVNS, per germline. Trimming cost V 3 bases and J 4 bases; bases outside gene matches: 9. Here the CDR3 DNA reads TGTGCCAGCAGTGACCACACGGGACTAGCGGGAGTATCAGATACGCAGTATTTT. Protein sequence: CASSDHTGLAGVSDTQYF.

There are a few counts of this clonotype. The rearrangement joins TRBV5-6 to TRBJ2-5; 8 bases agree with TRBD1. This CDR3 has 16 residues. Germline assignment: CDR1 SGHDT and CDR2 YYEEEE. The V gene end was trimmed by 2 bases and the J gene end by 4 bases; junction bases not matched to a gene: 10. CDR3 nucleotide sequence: TGTGCCAGCAGCTTCAGGACAGGGAATCCATCAGAGACCCAGTACTTC. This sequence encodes CASSFRTGNPSETQYF.

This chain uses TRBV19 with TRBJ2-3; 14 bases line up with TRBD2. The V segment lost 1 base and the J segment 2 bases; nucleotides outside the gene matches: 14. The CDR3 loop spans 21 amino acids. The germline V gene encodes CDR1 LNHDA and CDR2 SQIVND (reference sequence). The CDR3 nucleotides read TGTGCCAGTAGTATAGGCGTGACTAGCGGGAGGGTGAAGCCTCTCACAGATACGCAGTATTTT. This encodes CASSIGVTSGRVKPLTDTQYF.

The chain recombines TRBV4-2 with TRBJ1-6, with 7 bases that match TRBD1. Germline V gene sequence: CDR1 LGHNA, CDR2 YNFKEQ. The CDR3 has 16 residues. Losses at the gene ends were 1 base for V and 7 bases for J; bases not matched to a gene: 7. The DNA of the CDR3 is TGTGCCAGCAGCCAAGTTGTGGGACAGCCAAATTCACCCCTCCACTTT. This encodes CASSQVVGQPNSPLHF.

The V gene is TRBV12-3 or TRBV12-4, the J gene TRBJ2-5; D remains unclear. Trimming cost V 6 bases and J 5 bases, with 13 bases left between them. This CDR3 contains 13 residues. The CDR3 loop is CASRPGPDETQYF. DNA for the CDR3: TGTGCCAGCAGACCCGGACCGGACGAGACCCAGTACTTC.

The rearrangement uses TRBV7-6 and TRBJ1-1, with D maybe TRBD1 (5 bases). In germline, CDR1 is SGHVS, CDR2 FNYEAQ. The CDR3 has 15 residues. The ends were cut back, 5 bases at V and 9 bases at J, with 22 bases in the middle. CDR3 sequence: CASSPRSGRTSQAFF. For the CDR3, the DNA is TGTGCCAGCAGCCCTAGGTCGGGACGGACCTCTCAAGCTTTCTTT.

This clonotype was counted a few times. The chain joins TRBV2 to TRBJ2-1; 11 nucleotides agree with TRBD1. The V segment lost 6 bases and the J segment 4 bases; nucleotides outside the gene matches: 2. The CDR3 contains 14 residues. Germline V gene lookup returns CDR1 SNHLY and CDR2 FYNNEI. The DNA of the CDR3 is TGTGCCAGCAGGGACAGGGGGCTTTACAATGAGCAGTTCTTC. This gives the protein CASRDRGLYNEQFF.

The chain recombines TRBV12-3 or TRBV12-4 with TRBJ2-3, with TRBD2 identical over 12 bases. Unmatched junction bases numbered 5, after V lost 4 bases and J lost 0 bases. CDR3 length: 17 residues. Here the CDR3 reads CASSSTSGGPSTDTQYF. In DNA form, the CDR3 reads TGTGCCAGCAGTTCCACTAGCGGGGGGCCGAGCACAGATACGCAGTATTTT.

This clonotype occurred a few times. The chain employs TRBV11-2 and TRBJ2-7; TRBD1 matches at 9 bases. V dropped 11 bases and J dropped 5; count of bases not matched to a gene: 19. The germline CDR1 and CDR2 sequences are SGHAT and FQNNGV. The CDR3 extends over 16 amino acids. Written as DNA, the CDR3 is TGTGCCTCACCTCGAGGCGGGACAGGGAAGGGCAACGAGCAGTACGTC. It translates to CASPRGGTGKGNEQYV.

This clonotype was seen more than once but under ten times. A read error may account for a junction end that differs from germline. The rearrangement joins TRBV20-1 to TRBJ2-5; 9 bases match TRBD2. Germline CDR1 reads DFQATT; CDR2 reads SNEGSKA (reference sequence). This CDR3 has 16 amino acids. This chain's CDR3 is CSAQAPSGERQGTQYF. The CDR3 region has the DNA TGCAGTGCCCAAGCCCCTAGCGGGGAGCGGCAAGGGACCCAGTACTTC.

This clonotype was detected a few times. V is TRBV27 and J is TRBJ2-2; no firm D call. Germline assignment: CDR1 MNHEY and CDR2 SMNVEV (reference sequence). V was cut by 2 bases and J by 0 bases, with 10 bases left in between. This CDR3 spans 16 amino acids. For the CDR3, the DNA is TGTGCCAGCAGTTTAAAGGCCAACGCGAACACCGGGGAGCTGTTTTTT. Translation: CASSLKANANTGELFF.

CDR3 sequence: CASSESGFFYNEQFF. CDR3 nucleotides: TGTGCCAGCAGTGAATCGGGATTTTTCTACAATGAGCAGTTCTTC. The chain joins TRBV25-1 to TRBJ2-1, with D perhaps TRBD2 (5 bases). Per the germline V gene, CDR1 is MGHDK and CDR2 is SYGVNS. This CDR3 region has 15 residues. The V and J ends lost 1 base and 3 bases respectively, with 10 bases between them.

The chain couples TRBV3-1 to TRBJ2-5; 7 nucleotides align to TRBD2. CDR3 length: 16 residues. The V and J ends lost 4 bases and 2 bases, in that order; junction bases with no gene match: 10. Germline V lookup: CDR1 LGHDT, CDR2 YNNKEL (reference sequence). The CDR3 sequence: CASSLRGSGVQETQYF. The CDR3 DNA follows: TGTGCCAGCAGCCTAAGGGGAAGCGGGGTTCAAGAGACCCAGTACTTC.

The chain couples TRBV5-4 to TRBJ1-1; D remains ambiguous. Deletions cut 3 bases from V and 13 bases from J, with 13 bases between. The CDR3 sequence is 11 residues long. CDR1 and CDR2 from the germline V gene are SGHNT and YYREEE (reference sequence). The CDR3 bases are TGTGCCAGCAGCTGGGGTGGGCACGGTTTCTTT. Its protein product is CASSWGGHGFF.

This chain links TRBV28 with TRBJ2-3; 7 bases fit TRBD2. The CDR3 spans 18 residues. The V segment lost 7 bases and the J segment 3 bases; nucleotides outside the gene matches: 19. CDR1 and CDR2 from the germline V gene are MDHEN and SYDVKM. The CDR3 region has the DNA TGTGCCAGCACCCACGGGGGGAGTCTACTAGCGAGGACAGATACGCAGTATTTT. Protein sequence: CASTHGGSLLARTDTQYF.

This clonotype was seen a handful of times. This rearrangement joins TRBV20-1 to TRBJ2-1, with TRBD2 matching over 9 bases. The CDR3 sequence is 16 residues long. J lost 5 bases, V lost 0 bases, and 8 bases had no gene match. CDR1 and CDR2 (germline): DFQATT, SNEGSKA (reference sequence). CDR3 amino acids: CSARDGGGRADNEQFF. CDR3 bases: TGCAGTGCTAGAGATGGGGGCGGGAGGGCCGACAATGAGCAGTTCTTC.

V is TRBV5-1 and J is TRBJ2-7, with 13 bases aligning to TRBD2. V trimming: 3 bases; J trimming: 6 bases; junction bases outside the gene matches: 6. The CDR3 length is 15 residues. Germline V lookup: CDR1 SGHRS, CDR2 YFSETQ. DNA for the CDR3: TGCGCCAGCAGCTCGGGACTAGCGGGACCCTCCGAGCAGTACTTC. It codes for CASSSGLAGPSEQYF. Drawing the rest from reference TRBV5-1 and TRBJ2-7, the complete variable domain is KAGVTQTPRYLIKTRGQQVTLSCSPISGHRSVSWYQQTPGQGLQFLFEYFSETQRNKGNFPGRFSGRQFSNSRSEMNVSTLELGDSALYLCASSSGLAGPSEQYFGPGTRLTVT.

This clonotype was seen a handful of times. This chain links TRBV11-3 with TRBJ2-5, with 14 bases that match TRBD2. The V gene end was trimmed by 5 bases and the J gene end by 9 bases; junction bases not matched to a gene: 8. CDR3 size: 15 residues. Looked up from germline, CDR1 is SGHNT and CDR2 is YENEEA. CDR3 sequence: CASSGGLAGDRAQYF. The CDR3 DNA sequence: TGTGCCAGCAGCGGGGGACTAGCGGGAGATCGGGCCCAGTACTTC.

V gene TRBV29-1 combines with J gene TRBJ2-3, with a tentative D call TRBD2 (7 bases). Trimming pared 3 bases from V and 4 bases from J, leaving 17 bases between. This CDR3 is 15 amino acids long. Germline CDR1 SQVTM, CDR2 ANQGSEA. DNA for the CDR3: TGCAGCGTTGATTTGTGGGGGGGCAGCGCAGATACGCAGTATTTT. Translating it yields CSVDLWGGSADTQYF.

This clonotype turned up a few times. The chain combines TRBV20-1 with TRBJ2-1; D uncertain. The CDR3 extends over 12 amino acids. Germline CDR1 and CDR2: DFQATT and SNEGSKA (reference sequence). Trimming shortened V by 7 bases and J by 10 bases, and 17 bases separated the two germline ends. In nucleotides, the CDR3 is TGCAGTGGCTCTAGAGACTCGAAAGAGCAGTTCTTC. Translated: CSGSRDSKEQFF.